This is a list of T cell receptor beta chains from one sample in a study of cytomegalovirus exposure and HLA in healthy donors. The repertoire was sequenced with immunoSEQ multiplex PCR; TCRdb's copy has only in-frame clones and lacks some. The sample includes around 64,000 clones, 74% of them seen just once. The sequenced sample was PBMCs. Receptors were obtained from a woman aged 25-40 years in good health and CMV-seropositive. Both conserved end residues are part of each CDR3. A D gene is named only where the DNA matches it firmly. Some rows have no size entry. The others give once, few or many, or a class for an expanded clone.

D,V,size,length,J,DNA,CDR3
TRBD1,TRBV29-1,.,14,TRBJ1-2,TGCAGCGTTGAAGCCCAGACAGGGGGCGACGGCTACACCTTC,CSVEAQTGGDGYTF
.,TRBV18,.,13,TRBJ1-1,TGTGCCAGCTCACCATGGCCGAACACTGAAGCTTTCTTT,CASSPWPNTEAFF
.,TRBV4-3,.,16,TRBJ1-1,TGCGCCAGCAGCCAAGATTCTGCAGGGGAGAACACTGAAGCTTTCTTT,CASSQDSAGENTEAFF
.,TRBV6-4,few,14,TRBJ1-1,TGTGCCAGCAGTGGGGCAGGTATGAACACTGAAGCTTTCTTT,CASSGAGMNTEAFF
.,TRBV5-4,once,16,TRBJ1-3,TGTGCCAGCAGCTTAGAGGACAGTCTTGCTGGAAACACCATATATTTT,CASSLEDSLAGNTIYF
TRBD2,TRBV5-6,.,19,TRBJ2-7,TGTGCCAGCAGCCTTCACGGGACTAGCGGGAGAGGATCCGACTACGAGCAGTACTTC,CASSLHGTSGRGSDYEQYF
.,TRBV6-5,.,14,TRBJ1-2,TGTGCCAGCAGTTATGAGGGACACCCAAGAGGCTACACCTTC,CASSYEGHPRGYTF
.,TRBV30,.,11,TRBJ1-1,TGTGCCTGGAGCGGTGAAACTGAAGCTTTCTTT,CAWSGETEAFF
.,TRBV10-3,few,13,TRBJ2-7,TGTGCCATCAGTGGAGGGTCCGGCTACGAGCAGTACTTC,CAISGGSGYEQYF
.,TRBV9,.,15,TRBJ2-7,TGTGCCAGCAGCGTCTCGGCAGGCCGATCGGGGGAGCAGTACTTC,CASSVSAGRSGEQYF
TRBD2,TRBV18,once,20,TRBJ2-3,TGTGCCAGCTCAACAGGGACTAGCGGGAGGGCTACCCCTAGCACAGATACGCAGTATTTT,CASSTGTSGRATPSTDTQYF
.,TRBV4-3,.,14,TRBJ1-1,TGCGCCAGCAGCCAAGATCCAGGGTCCACTGAAGCTTTCTTT,CASSQDPGSTEAFF
TRBD1,TRBV27,once,13,TRBJ2-5,TGTGCCAGCAGTCCACAGGGGGAAGAGACCCAGTACTTC,CASSPQGEETQYF